These T cell receptor beta chains were read from a single sample in a study of early T cells in non-severe SARS-CoV-2 infection. TCRdb re-called the 5' RACE reads with MiXCR, one entry per CDR3 protein. The sample includes about 46,000 distinct CDR3 sequences, approximately 9.4% seen only once; the top ten take more than 12%. The sequencing sample was made of whole blood. These receptors were obtained from an adult who was a healthcare worker with PCR-confirmed SARS-CoV-2 infection or an uninfected control (not recorded which). Both conserved end residues are part of each CDR3. A D gene is named only where the DNA matches it firmly. Only part of the rows carry a size: once, few, many, or a class if the clone is expanded.

>TRBJ2-4|-|many|TRBV3-1
TGTGCCAGCAGCCAAGTAGCTGGAGGGGCAGGTAACATTCAGTACTTC
CASSQVAGGAGNIQYF
>TRBJ2-1|TRBD2|-|TRBV7-2
TGTGCCAGCAACCTTCTAGGACTAGCGGGAGCGGATGAGCAGTTCTTC
CASNLLGLAGADEQFF
>TRBJ1-1|-|many|TRBV28
TGTGCCAGCAGTTTTTACACTGAAGCTTTCTTT
CASSFYTEAFF
>TRBJ2-7|-|many|TRBV6-2/TRBV6-3
TGTGCCAGCAGGACCGGGACCGTTGCCTCCTACGAGCAGTACTTC
CASRTGTVASYEQYF
>TRBJ2-2|TRBD2|many|TRBV28
TGTGCCAGCACCTCGGGGGGAGCGGGGCTGTCCGGGGAGCTGTTTTTT
CASTSGGAGLSGELFF
>TRBJ2-1|TRBD2|-|TRBV20-1
TGCAGTGCTAGTGAACGACCTCTTAGCGGGATGCCGTTCTTC
CSASERPLSGMPFF
>TRBJ2-3|TRBD2|once|TRBV5-1
TGCGCCAGCAGCTTTGGGACTAGCGGGGCCCGGGATACGCAGTATTTT
CASSFGTSGARDTQYF
>TRBJ1-4|-|-|TRBV10-3
TGTGCCATCAGTCCGGGACCGCTACCCGAAAAACTGTTTTTT
CAISPGPLPEKLFF
>TRBJ1-5|-|many|TRBV29-1
TGCAGCGTTGACCGCGTTCCAAGGGGCAATCAGCCCCAGCATTTT
CSVDRVPRGNQPQHF
>TRBJ1-5|TRBD1|many|TRBV12-3/TRBV12-4
TGTGCCAGCAGTCCCCCGGGACAGATCAATCAGCCCCAGCATTTT
CASSPPGQINQPQHF
>TRBJ2-7|TRBD2|few|TRBV28
TGTGCCAGCAGTTTACCGCTAGCGGGAGGCACTACCTACGAGCAGTACTTC
CASSLPLAGGTTYEQYF
>TRBJ1-1|TRBD1|medium-sized|TRBV6-2/TRBV6-3
TGTGCCAGCAGTTCGTATCACCCGACAGGGAGGGACACTGAAGCTTTCTTT
CASSSYHPTGRDTEAFF
>TRBJ1-4|-|few|TRBV29-1
TGCAGCGCGGATGGGGGGGGAGCTTCGAATGAAAAACTGTTTTTT
CSADGGGASNEKLFF
>TRBJ1-1|-|many|TRBV28
TGTGCCAGCAGTTTAGCGCCGACTGAAGCTTTCTTT
CASSLAPTEAFF
>TRBJ1-4|-|many|TRBV7-2
TGTGCCAGCAGGCAACCGGGACTTAATGAAAAACTGTTTTTT
CASRQPGLNEKLFF
>TRBJ2-3|TRBD2|-|TRBV12-3/TRBV12-4
TGTGCCAGCTCAATACCTAGCGGGAGGACAGATACGCAGTATTTT
CASSIPSGRTDTQYF
>TRBJ1-3|-|-|TRBV4-2
TGTGCCAGCAGCCAAGATCTTGGGACTGAGGAAAACACCATATATTTT
CASSQDLGTEENTIYF
>TRBJ2-2|-|many|TRBV28
TGTGCCAGCAGTTCTAGCCTGAGAGTGAGCGGGGAGCTGTTTTTT
CASSSSLRVSGELFF
>TRBJ2-1|-|-|TRBV29-1
TGCAGCGTTGATGGAACGCCCGCAGGTTACAATGAGCAGTTCTTC
CSVDGTPAGYNEQFF
>TRBJ2-1|-|many|TRBV7-9
TGTGCCAGCAGCCACCCCCAGGGGGCCCCCACACGCGGGAGCTCCTACAATGAGCAGTTCTTC
CASSHPQGAPTRGSSYNEQFF
>TRBJ2-7|-|-|TRBV11-1
TGTGCCAGCAGCTTAGTCACGGTTTCCCCCTACGAGCAGTACTTC
CASSLVTVSPYEQYF
>TRBJ2-1|-|-|TRBV29-1
TGCAGCGTCGACCTGAGCTCCTACAATGAGCAGTTCTTC
CSVDLSSYNEQFF
>TRBJ1-1|-|-|TRBV2
TGTGCCAGCAGTGCGGAAGAACAGCCGTACACTGAAGCTTTCTTT
CASSAEEQPYTEAFF
>TRBJ1-5|-|many|TRBV6-1
TGTGCCAGCAGTGAAGGGGTAGGAGGTCAGCCCCAGCATTTT
CASSEGVGGQPQHF
>TRBJ2-3|TRBD1|-|TRBV24-1
TGTGCCACCAGTGATCCGGGACAGACAGATACGCAGTATTTT
CATSDPGQTDTQYF
>TRBJ2-3|-|-|TRBV5-6
TGTGCCAGCAGCTTGGACAGGTCTAGCACAGATACGCAGTATTTT
CASSLDRSSTDTQYF
>TRBJ1-1|-|many|TRBV28
TGTGCCAGCAGTTTATCGGTGGGGAACACTGAAGCTTTCTTT
CASSLSVGNTEAFF
>TRBJ1-4|-|-|TRBV7-2
TGTGCCAGCAGCCCGGACAGAACTAATGAAAAACTATTTTTT
CASSPDRTNEKLFF
>TRBJ2-5|-|many|TRBV7-2
TGTGCCAGCAGCCCCTGGGGGATGCAGACACAAGAGACCCAGTACTTC
CASSPWGMQTQETQYF
>TRBJ2-3|TRBD2|many|TRBV11-2
TGTGCCAGCAGCTCCCTCAGTTGGTCTCTAGCGGGAGGGAAGACAGATACGCAGTATTTT
CASSSLSWSLAGGKTDTQYF
>TRBJ2-1|-|many|TRBV19
TGTGCCAGTAGTACGAGTTGGAGCAACAATGAGCAGTTCTTC
CASSTSWSNNEQFF
>TRBJ2-7|-|few|TRBV10-2
TGCGCCAGCAGTGAGATTTCTTACGAGCAGTACTTC
CASSEISYEQYF
>TRBJ1-6|TRBD1|many|TRBV28
TGTGCCAGCAGTTCCTCCGGGACAGGATACTCACCCCTCCACTTT
CASSSSGTGYSPLHF